These 15 T cell receptor beta chains came from one sample sequenced in a study of CD8 T cells in ankylosing spondylitis. From the 5' RACE reads, TCRdb called clonotypes with MiXCR, one entry per CDR3 protein. The table includes about 310,000 distinct CDR3 sequences, about a fifth detected once. Sequencing was carried out using blood, either unsorted or a sorted T cell fraction (not recorded which). These TCRs come from a female donor with ankylosing spondylitis or in good health (not recorded which).

The sample holds a few counts of this clonotype. This chain links TRBV6-5 with TRBJ2-7, with 10 bases lining up with TRBD2. V was pared by 6 bases and J by 5 bases, with 10 bases of the junction left unmatched. From germline, CDR1 is MNHEY and CDR2 SVGAGI. The CDR3 runs to 15 residues. For the CDR3, the DNA is TGTGCCAGCAGCTTAGCGGGAGGTCGGGGCCACGAGCAGTACTTC. Its protein product is CASSLAGGRGHEQYF.

This clonotype was detected only a few times. The V gene is TRBV6-1, the J gene TRBJ1-1; D perhaps matches TRBD1 (6 bases). The ends were cut back, 0 bases at V and 4 bases at J, with 15 bases in the middle. CDR1 is MNHNS, CDR2 SASEGT, per germline. The CDR3 contains 16 residues. The CDR3 DNA is TGTGCCAGCAGTGAAGCGCTTCGGGGGCCCAGCACTGAAGCTTTCTTT. Protein: CASSEALRGPSTEAFF.

J is TRBJ2-7 and V is TRBV29-1, with 7 bases fitting TRBD2. Germline V CDR1 and CDR2: SQVTM, ANQGSEA. The CDR3 covers 13 residues. The V gene end was trimmed by 4 bases and the J gene end by 5 bases; junction bases not matched to a gene: 8. CDR3 region: CSVGGLAGHEQYF. The CDR3 DNA follows: TGCAGCGTTGGGGGTTTAGCGGGCCACGAGCAGTACTTC.

This clonotype was recorded a few times. The V gene is TRBV19, the J gene TRBJ1-5; the D is unclear. Germline CDR1 LNHDA, CDR2 SQIVND (reference sequence). V lost 3 bases and J lost 5, with 5 bases in between. This CDR3 is 12 amino acids long. The CDR3 nucleotides are TGTGCCAGTAGTATGAGGGATCAGCCCCAGCATTTT. As protein: CASSMRDQPQHF.

The sample holds many counts of this clonotype. The J gene is TRBJ1-2, the V gene TRBV12-3 or TRBV12-4, with a possible D match to TRBD1 (5 bases). V was clipped by 5 bases and J by 0 bases, with 10 bases between them. CDR3 length equals 14 residues. The chain's CDR3 is CASSPRDANYGYTF. CDR3 bases: TGTGCCAGCAGTCCGCGGGACGCTAACTATGGCTACACCTTC.

The V and J genes are TRBV20-1 and TRBJ2-5; 7 bases match TRBD2. Germline values: CDR1 DFQATT, CDR2 SNEGSKA (reference sequence). The CDR3 totals 16 residues. J gave up 4 bases and V 6 bases, and 17 bases lay outside the gene matches. CDR3 amino acids: CSAMTSRPAELETQYF. Written as DNA, the CDR3 is TGCAGTGCCATGACTAGCAGGCCCGCGGAGTTAGAGACCCAGTACTTC.

This chain links TRBV12-3 or TRBV12-4 with TRBJ1-2, with 8 bases matching TRBD1. There are 14 residues in the CDR3. V lost 4 bases to trimming and J lost 8 bases; unmatched junction nucleotides: 9. The CDR3 loop reads CASSYATTGGGYTF. CDR3 in DNA: TGTGCCAGCAGTTATGCTACCACAGGGGGAGGCTACACCTTC.

The gene calls are TRBV19 and TRBJ1-5, with D possibly matching TRBD1 (6 bases). Trimming left V 5 bases short and J 4 bases short, with 12 bases between. Looked up from germline, CDR1 is LNHDA and CDR2 is SQIVND (reference sequence). There are 14 residues in the CDR3. This chain's CDR3 is CASSEGGGNQPQHF. Written as DNA, the CDR3 is TGTGCCAGTAGTGAGGGGGGGGGAAATCAGCCCCAGCATTTT.

This chain uses TRBV27 with TRBJ2-6; TRBD1 aligns across 10 bases. CDR3 length equals 18 residues. V shed 2 bases, J shed 0 bases, and the junction held 4 bases outside the gene matches. Per the germline V gene, CDR1 is MNHEY and CDR2 is SMNVEV (reference sequence). CDR3 sequence (DNA): TGTGCCAGCAGTTTAGGGACAGGGGAAAGCTCTGGGGCCAACGTCCTGACTTTC. This translates into CASSLGTGESSGANVLTF.

V usage is TRBV12-5 and J usage is TRBJ2-3, with TRBD2 identical over 12 bases. V was clipped by 7 bases and J by 7 bases; unmatched bases: 12. CDR1 is LGHNT, CDR2 FRNRAP, per germline. The CDR3 runs 16 residues. CDR3 in amino acids: CASARTSGASGHTQYF. The CDR3 DNA is TGTGCTAGTGCCCGGACTAGCGGGGCCAGTGGTCATACGCAGTATTTT.

V and J are TRBV20-1 and TRBJ1-1; D might be TRBD1 (6 bases). V was pared by 5 bases and J by 5 bases, with 18 bases between. Germline V gene sequence: CDR1 DFQATT, CDR2 SNEGSKA (reference sequence). The CDR3 contains 14 residues. The CDR3 DNA reads as TGCAGTGCTCTAGCCGGGGGCGGTGAGACTGAAGCTTTCTTT. Encoded protein: CSALAGGGETEAFF.

Only a few counts were recorded for this clonotype. The J gene is TRBJ2-2, the V gene TRBV5-1, with D perhaps TRBD1 or TRBD2 (5 bases each). V gave up 6 bases and J gave up 6 bases, with 21 bases separating them. The CDR3 runs 16 residues. Germline V lookup: CDR1 SGHRS, CDR2 YFSETQ. The CDR3 nucleotides read TGCGCCAGCACCGTCCGGGGCGGCCTAATATCCGGGGAGCTGTTTTTT. Amino acids: CASTVRGGLISGELFF. The variable domain in full, with the rest retrieved from reference TRBV5-1 and TRBJ2-2, is KAGVTQTPRYLIKTRGQQVTLSCSPISGHRSVSWYQQTPGQGLQFLFEYFSETQRNKGNFPGRFSGRQFSNSRSEMNVSTLELGDSALYLCASTVRGGLISGELFFGEGSRLTVL.

This clonotype was recorded many times. The rearrangement joins TRBV10-3 to TRBJ1-6; D ambiguous. Trimming shortened V by 3 bases and J by 7 bases, and 10 bases separated the two germline ends. CDR1 and CDR2 from the germline V gene are ENHRY and SYGVKD. The CDR3 sequence is 14 residues long. The CDR3 DNA reads TGTGCCATCAGTGATCATCTCGGGAATTCACCCCTCCACTTT. Its translation is CAISDHLGNSPLHF.

The genes are TRBV29-1 and TRBJ2-5; 10 bases agree with TRBD1. There are 14 residues in the CDR3. From germline, CDR1 is SQVTM and CDR2 ANQGSEA. Trimming removed 7 bases from V and 5 bases from J; junction bases left unmatched: 10. CDR3 bases: TGCAGCGCCTTCCCCCGGACAGGGGGGGAGACCCAGTACTTC. Its translation is CSAFPRTGGETQYF. The variable domain in full, with the rest retrieved from reference TRBV29-1 and TRBJ2-5, is SAVISQKPSRDICQRGTSLTIQCQVDSQVTMMFWYRQQPGQSLTLIATANQGSEATYESGFVIDKFPISRPNLTFSTLTVSNMSPEDSSIYLCSAFPRTGGETQYFGPGTRLLVL.

The CDR3 DNA sequence: TGTGCCAGCAGCTTGTCGGGGCAGGGCCGTCAGCCCCAGCATTTT. Translating gives CASSLSGQGRQPQHF. This sequence joins TRBV5-8 and TRBJ1-5, with a tentative D call TRBD1 (5 bases). With 1 base removed from V and 6 bases from J, the gap between germline ends came to 14 bases. The CDR3 consists of 15 residues. The germline CDR1 and CDR2 sequences are SGHTS and YDEGEE.